The subject of this entry is one TCR beta chain. Antigen: not known. Method: immunoSEQ multiplex PCR; TCRdb's copy keeps in-frame clones and lacks some. The table records roughly 30,000 clones, about 90% of them present only once. Trimming removed 3 bases from V and 0 bases from J, with 9 bases in between. The CDR3 loop spans 15 amino acids. Germline loops: CDR1 SNHLY, CDR2 FYNNEI. The entry originates in a study of T cells in localized non-small cell lung cancer. Findings and caveats of the study: It was uninvolved adjacent lung that showed the highest T cell clonality, exceeding tumor. Appearing in adjacent lung were a median approximately 50 of the top 100 tumor clones. Since sequencing was restricted to only one region of the tumor, intratumor heterogeneity remains a possibility.

This chain joins TRBV2 and TRBJ1-5; D remains unclear. The sample was peripheral blood, taken before any cancer treatment. This sequence was found in a woman aged 40-69 years with stage I lung adenocarcinoma. The CDR3 sequence is CASSEMENSNQPQHF. For the CDR3, the DNA is TGTGCCAGCAGTGAGATGGAGAATAGCAATCAGCCCCAGCATTTT.